This TCR beta chain comes out of a study of T cells after yellow fever vaccination. Study information: The SMART-Seq v4 Ultra Low Input method served to prepare the low-cell-number fractions. Points from the study as a whole: Booster samples showed a return of most primary-vaccination clones (roughly 96% CD4, roughly 85% CD8). Clonotypes shared by both compartments, CD4 and CD8, made up a small share.

Germline V gene lookup returns CDR1 SGHRS and CDR2 YFSETQ. The V gene lost 4 bases and the J gene lost 2 bases, with 10 bases spanning the gap. The CDR3 extends over 13 amino acids. As TCR cDNA was made by 5'RACE template switching, a universal primer site and UMIs were added. TCRdb recomputed calls from the 5' RACE reads with MiXCR, one row per CDR3 protein. The sample lists under 50,000 distinct CDR3 sequences, around 6.8% occurring once. This chain links TRBV5-1 with TRBJ2-7; D is uncertain. This TCR was recovered from a man aged 25 to 40 who received the YFV17D yellow fever vaccine. The sample in question was PBMCs, either bulk or a sorted T-cell subset (CD4+, CD8+, memory, or dextramer-sorted; not recorded which), obtained 45 days after the yellow fever booster vaccination. The CDR3 region is CASSRAQTYEQYF. In nucleotides, the CDR3 is TGCGCCAGCAGCAGGGCTCAGACCTACGAGCAGTACTTC.